The rows below give T cell receptor beta chains drawn from one sample of a study of cytomegalovirus exposure and HLA in healthy donors. Sequenced by immunoSEQ multiplex PCR; TCRdb stores in-frame clones only, minus some. The profile shows 150,000 to 200,000 clones, around 78% of them singletons. Sequenced sample: PBMCs. The receptors here all came from a woman aged 30 to 39 in good health and CMV-seropositive. Both conserved end residues are part of each CDR3. The D gene is left open where the match is weak. Rows give clone size only sometimes, using once, few, many, or a class for an expanded clone.

v_gene,j_gene,abundance,d_gene,CDR3nt,CDR3aa
TRBV10-3,TRBJ1-2,-,-,TGTGCCATCAGTGAGAACGGGGGCTACACCTTC,CAISENGGYTF
TRBV7-2,TRBJ2-7,-,-,TGTGCCAGCAGCTCGCAGGGGACCTCCTACGAGCAGTACTTC,CASSSQGTSYEQYF
TRBV6-1,TRBJ2-6,few,-,TGTGCCAGCAGTGTCGCAGGGGGGTCTGGGGCCAACGTCCTGACTTTC,CASSVAGGSGANVLTF
TRBV7-8,TRBJ2-2,once,TRBD2,TGTGCCAGCAGCTTATGGGCCATCGGGACTAGAGCGAACACCGGGGAGCTGTTTTTT,CASSLWAIGTRANTGELFF
TRBV5-1,TRBJ2-7,-,-,TGCGCCAGCAGCTTGGGCCCCGGGGAATCGGACGAGCAGTACTTC,CASSLGPGESDEQYF
TRBV5-1,TRBJ2-5,-,TRBD1,TGCGCCAGCAGCGGAGGGACAGGGGGGGAGACCCAGTACTTC,CASSGGTGGETQYF
TRBV18,TRBJ2-4,-,-,TGTGCCAGCTCACCACCGCAGGGACAATTCCGCATGTACTTC,CASSPPQGQFRMYF
TRBV5-1,TRBJ2-3,-,TRBD2,TGCGCCAGCAGCTCTTCAGGACTAGAATCAGATACGCAGTATTTT,CASSSSGLESDTQYF
TRBV27,TRBJ2-7,few,-,TGTGCCAGCAGTTTAATGGTGGGGCCGAGCTACGAGCAGTACTTC,CASSLMVGPSYEQYF
TRBV6-5,TRBJ2-6,few,-,TGTGCCAGCAGTTACTCGGCTGGTTCTGGGGCCAACGTCCTGACTTTC,CASSYSAGSGANVLTF
TRBV9,TRBJ2-5,-,TRBD1,TGTGCCAGCAGCTCCCGGGACAGGGGATACCAAGAGACCCAGTACTTC,CASSSRDRGYQETQYF
TRBV28,TRBJ1-2,-,TRBD1,TGTGCCAGCAGTATACAGGGGAGCGGCTACACCTTC,CASSIQGSGYTF
TRBV2,TRBJ1-2,-,-,TGTGCCAGCAGCGTGGATGCGGCCCGCTATGGCTACACCTTC,CASSVDAARYGYTF
TRBV27,TRBJ2-7,-,TRBD1,TGTGCCAGCAGAAGGACAGGGACCTACGAGCAGTACTTC,CASRRTGTYEQYF
TRBV9,TRBJ1-1,-,-,TGTGCCAGCAGCGTGGATTCGGGGTCTACTGAAGCTTTCTTT,CASSVDSGSTEAFF
TRBV9,TRBJ2-6,once,TRBD1,TGTGCCAGCAGCCCGGCCACAGGGGGCCGTCCCTGGGCCAACGTCCTGACTTTC,CASSPATGGRPWANVLTF
TRBV11-2,TRBJ1-2,-,-,TGTGCCAGCAGCTTAGAGGCCCTTGCTCTTTCTGGCTACACCTTC,CASSLEALALSGYTF
TRBV30,TRBJ2-1,-,TRBD2,TGTGCCTGGAGTGCCCTGGGGTCTAGCGGGATCTACAATGAGCAGTTCTTC,CAWSALGSSGIYNEQFF
TRBV28,TRBJ1-1,-,-,TGTGCCAGCAGTTTCCCGACAGCAGCTATGAACACTGAAGCTTTCTTT,CASSFPTAAMNTEAFF
TRBV7-6,TRBJ2-1,-,-,TGTGCCAGCAGCTCCCTCCAGGGGAATGAGCAGTTCTTC,CASSSLQGNEQFF
TRBV4-3,TRBJ1-4,-,-,TGCGCCAGCAGCCAAGGGGGGGGCGGTGAAAAACTGTTTTTT,CASSQGGGGEKLFF
TRBV7-9,TRBJ2-7,-,-,TGTTCCAGCAGCTTAGACGGGGGGCGTTACAACGAGCAGTACTTC,CSSSLDGGRYNEQYF
TRBV10-2,TRBJ1-1,-,TRBD1,TGCGCCAGCAGCAAGGACAGGGAGATGCCTGAAGCTTTCTTT,CASSKDREMPEAFF
TRBV5-1,TRBJ2-1,-,-,TGCGCCAGCAGCACACAGGGCAGCTCCTACAATGAGCAGTTCTTC,CASSTQGSSYNEQFF
TRBV5-8,TRBJ1-4,-,-,TGTGCCAGCAGCTGGGGGACCGGGACTTCTGGTGAAAAACTGTTTTTT,CASSWGTGTSGEKLFF
TRBV7-2,TRBJ2-5,-,-,TGTGCCAGCAGCCGAGACTGGCGACAAGAGACCCAGTACTTC,CASSRDWRQETQYF
TRBV29-1,TRBJ2-1,-,-,TGCAGCGCTATCTTTGGACAGCCGAGCTCCTACAATGAGCAGTTCTTC,CSAIFGQPSSYNEQFF
TRBV25-1,TRBJ1-1,few,-,TGTGCCAGCAGGGGGGGGTACACTGAAGCTTTCTTT,CASRGGYTEAFF
TRBV6-6,TRBJ1-2,-,-,TGTGCCAGCAGTCATACAGAGAACTATGGCTACACCTTC,CASSHTENYGYTF
TRBV10-1,TRBJ2-3,once,TRBD1,TGCGCCAGCAGCCGACAGGGGGCGCGGGATACGCAGTATTTT,CASSRQGARDTQYF
TRBV27,TRBJ1-1,-,-,TGTGCCAGCAGTTTAAGTGCAGGGAACACTGAAGCTTTCTTT,CASSLSAGNTEAFF
TRBV18,TRBJ2-2,few,-,TGTGCCAGCTCACCAAGAGGCGGCACCGGGGAGCTGTTTTTT,CASSPRGGTGELFF
TRBV7-9,TRBJ1-2,-,-,TGTGCCAGCAGCTTTCAGGGTGGATGGGGCTACACCTTC,CASSFQGGWGYTF
TRBV12-5,TRBJ1-5,-,-,TGTGCTAGTGGTTTGTTGAGTAATCAGCCCCAGCATTTT,CASGLLSNQPQHF
TRBV30,TRBJ1-4,-,TRBD1,TGTGCCTGGAGTGTATGGGCAGGGGGGAATGAAAAACTGTTTTTT,CAWSVWAGGNEKLFF
TRBV15,TRBJ1-1,-,-,TGTGCCACCAGCAGAGATCGTACAGGAGCCGAAGCTTTCTTT,CATSRDRTGAEAFF
TRBV7-2,TRBJ2-2,-,TRBD1,TGTGCCAGCAGCCCCCAAAGACAGGGACCCGGGGAGCTGTTTTTT,CASSPQRQGPGELFF
TRBV6-5,TRBJ2-2,-,-,TGTGCCAGCAGCTACTCCTGGCCCGGGGAGCTGTTTTTT,CASSYSWPGELFF
TRBV28,TRBJ2-7,-,TRBD1,TGTGCCAGCAGTTTCGTGGGGACAGGGGGCTTCGAGCAGTACTTC,CASSFVGTGGFEQYF
TRBV4-3,TRBJ1-2,-,-,TGCGCCAGCAGCCAAGAGACCCAGGAATATGGCTACACCTTC,CASSQETQEYGYTF
TRBV4-3,TRBJ2-5,once,-,TGCGCCAGCAGCCAAGAAACAGGAGAGACCCAGTACTTC,CASSQETGETQYF
TRBV5-1,TRBJ2-1,-,TRBD1,TGCGCCAGCAGCTTGGCGGAGGCGGGACAGGGATTTTTTACGGGCTACAATGAGCAGTTCTTC,CASSLAEAGQGFFTGYNEQFF
TRBV30,TRBJ1-2,-,-,TGTGCCTGGAGTGTTCGAGTCTTACATGGCTACACCTTC,CAWSVRVLHGYTF
TRBV13,TRBJ2-1,few,-,TGTGCCAGCAGCTCCTTCTCAATGTGGACACACAATGAGCAGTTCTTC,CASSSFSMWTHNEQFF
TRBV6-5,TRBJ1-2,-,-,TGTGCCAGCAGCCGGAAGGACACCCCCTATGGCTACACCTTC,CASSRKDTPYGYTF
TRBV7-2,TRBJ2-5,-,TRBD1,TGTGCCAGCAGCTTTGACAGGGGGCGCGATCAAGAGACCCAGTACTTC,CASSFDRGRDQETQYF